Below, one TCR beta chain is given with its context. Assay: immunoSEQ multiplex PCR; the TCRdb copy retains only in-frame clones and omits some. The table has around 700,000 clones, around 67% seen once. The data were taken from a study of shared clonotypes between healthy human individuals. The germline CDR1 and CDR2 sequences are SGHDT and YYEEEE. Trimming cost V 4 bases and J 2 bases, with 10 bases left between them. The CDR3 is made up of 14 amino acids. The rearrangement links TRBV5-6 to TRBJ1-3, with TRBD1 as a possible D gene (6 bases). Material: memory CD4+ T cells sorted from blood. The subset denotes: CD45RA-negative fraction. This clonotype was obtained from a woman aged 25-40 years in good health. The CDR3 is CASSRRGPGNTIYF. The CDR3 coding sequence is TGTGCCAGCAGCCGCAGGGGACCTGGAAACACCATATATTTT.